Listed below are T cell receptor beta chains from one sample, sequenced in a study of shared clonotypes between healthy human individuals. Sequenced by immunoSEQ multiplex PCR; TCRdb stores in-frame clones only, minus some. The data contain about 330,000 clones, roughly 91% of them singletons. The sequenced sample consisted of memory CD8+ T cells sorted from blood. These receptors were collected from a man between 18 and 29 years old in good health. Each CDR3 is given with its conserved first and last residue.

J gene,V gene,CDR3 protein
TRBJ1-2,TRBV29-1,CSGTVNYGYTF
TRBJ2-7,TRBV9,CASSVGTSGSYEQYF
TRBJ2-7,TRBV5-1,CASSYWTGLEQYF
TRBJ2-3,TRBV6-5,CASSYSRVDLTDTQYF
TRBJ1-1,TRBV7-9,CASSPTEVKEAFF
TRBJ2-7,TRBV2,CASSERLVPDEQYF
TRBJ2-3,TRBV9,CASGSGTSYLTSTDTQYF
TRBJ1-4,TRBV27,CASSPRQGSSEKLFF
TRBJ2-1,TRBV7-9,CASSSFGRGGRDEQFF
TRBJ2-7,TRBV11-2,CASTSAGNYEQYF
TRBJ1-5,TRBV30,CAWSVEVWQPQHF
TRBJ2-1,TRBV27,CASSSRRERYNEQFF
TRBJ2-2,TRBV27,CASSFLSGLHTGELFF
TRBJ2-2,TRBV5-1,CASSPEETGELFF
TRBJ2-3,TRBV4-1,CASSQFPGTDTQYF
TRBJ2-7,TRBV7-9,CASSLVGAPYEQYF
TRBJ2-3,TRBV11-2,CASSLTAGITDTQYF
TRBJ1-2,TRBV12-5,CASGLGGTSYGYTF
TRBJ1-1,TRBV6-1,CASSEARQINPPAFF
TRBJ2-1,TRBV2,CASSEGPRNEQFF
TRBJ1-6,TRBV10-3,CAISAERGAGALHF
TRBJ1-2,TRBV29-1,CSVPGQGSHLGYTF
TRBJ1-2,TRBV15,CATSRGTEGNYGYTF
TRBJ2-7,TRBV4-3,CASSQGAGYEQYF
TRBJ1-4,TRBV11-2,CASSLYFADEKLFF
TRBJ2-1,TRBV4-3,CASSQDPDFNEQFF
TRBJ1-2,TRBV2,CASSEFESLGYTF
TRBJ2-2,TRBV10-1,CASSDSGLGIGGELFF
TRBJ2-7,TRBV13,CASSPSGVVHEQYF
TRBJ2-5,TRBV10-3,CAISPDAQETQYF
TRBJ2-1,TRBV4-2,CASSLGADGTSISEQFF
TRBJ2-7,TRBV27,CASSFRAPYEQYF
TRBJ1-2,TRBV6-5,CASSYSEGSNGYTF
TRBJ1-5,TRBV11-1,CASSLTGTSNQPQHF
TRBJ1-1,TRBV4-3,CASSQAERVGNTEAFF
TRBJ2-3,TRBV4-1,CASSQDLPGGIADTQYF
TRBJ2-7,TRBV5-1,CASSLEWTSPYEQYF